This T cell receptor beta chain came from a study of vaccination effects on CD4 cells after COVID-19. Study-level information: Two-dose BNT162b2 or mRNA-1273 vaccination was given to participants.

Germline assignment: CDR1 KGHSH and CDR2 LQKENI. Trimming pared 6 bases from V and 4 bases from J, leaving 12 bases between. The CDR3 is 13 amino acids. Notes on this clone: Its antigen is as yet unknown.

Before sequencing, viral peptide pools were used by the ViraFEST assay to expand antigen-specific CD4+ T cells. Culturing for nine to ten days preceded CD4+ T cell isolation. Prior SARS-CoV-2 infection was absent in the vaccine recipients, as shown by negative nucleocapsid antibodies. The researchers cultured 1.5 million to 2.5 million PBMC per well with 8 to 10 IU/ml IL-2 and roughly 9.4 ug/ml peptides. This table comes from immunoSEQ multiplex PCR, and its TCRdb copy is limited to in-frame clones, with some not included. The sample has about 73,000 clones, around 74% seen once; the top ten hold roughly 2.9%.

This chain joins TRBV18 and TRBJ2-5; D is unclear. The clonotype originates from a human donor who received a COVID-19 vaccine. Specimen: CD4+ T cells from PBMCs cultured with HCoV-NL63 spike peptides, collected before COVID-19 vaccination. The CDR3, as DNA: TGTGCCAGCTCCCCTGGGCAGCTAGAGACCCAGTACTTC. It translates to CASSPGQLETQYF. Using reference TRBV18 and TRBJ2-5 for the parts outside the CDR3, the full variable domain is NAGVMQNPRHLVRRRGQEARLRCSPMKGHSHVYWYRQLPEEGLKFMVYLQKENIIDESGMPKERFSAEFPKEGPSILRIQQVVRGDSAAYFCASSPGQLETQYFGPGTRLLVL.